A selection of T cell receptor beta chains follows, all from one sample in a study of molecular identifiers for immune sequencing clone quantification. Using its own MiXCR run on the PCR reads, TCRdb lists one record per CDR3 protein. The repertoire includes about 640,000 distinct CDR3 sequences, 15% to 20% of them detected once, and around 0.86% sits in the top ten. The sample taken for sequencing was naive CD8+ T cells from blood, with Jurkat cell RNA spiked in. These receptors were taken from a human donor in good health. Some libraries in this study had Jurkat cell RNA spiked in. The CDR3 runs from the conserved cysteine through the conserved F or W. Each record gives: D gene, clone size, J gene, CDR3 length, V gene, CDR3 protein, CDR3 DNA. The D gene is left open where the match is weak. Clone size is shown for a subset of rows, as once, few, many or a class of expanded clone.

TRBD2	many	TRBJ2-7	14	TRBV9	CASSVGSGGYEQYF	TGTGCCAGCAGCGTAGGGTCGGGAGGTTACGAGCAGTACTTC
TRBD2	many	TRBJ2-3	18	TRBV14	CASSHLPPTSGSGYTQYF	TGTGCCAGCAGCCATCTGCCCCCAACTAGCGGGAGCGGGTATACGCAGTATTTT
TRBD1	many	TRBJ2-5	14	TRBV28	CASSYRQGREAQYF	TGTGCCAGCAGCTACAGACAGGGACGAGAGGCCCAGTACTTC
NA	many	TRBJ2-5	15	TRBV5-1	CASSLVEARQETQYF	TGCGCCAGCAGCTTGGTAGAGGCAAGGCAAGAGACCCAGTACTTC
NA	few	TRBJ2-3	15	TRBV6-5	CASSYGGPGTDTQYF	TGTGCCAGCAGTTACGGGGGACCGGGGACCGATACGCAGTATTTT
NA	few	TRBJ1-1	15	TRBV7-9	CASSTRTTGLTKAFF	TGTGCCAGCAGCACTCGCACCACAGGTCTCACAAAAGCTTTCTTT
NA	NA	TRBJ2-7	16	TRBV4-1	CASSQELTGNSYEQYF	TGCGCCAGCAGCCAAGAACTTACAGGGAACTCCTACGAGCAGTACTTC
NA	many	TRBJ2-5	13	TRBV12-3/TRBV12-4	CASSGFILQTQYF	TGTGCCAGCAGTGGTTTCATCTTACAGACCCAGTACTTC
NA	many	TRBJ2-6	15	TRBV7-6	CASSLDARGANVLTF	TGTGCCAGCAGCCTGGACGCGAGAGGGGCCAACGTCCTGACTTTC
NA	many	TRBJ1-5	16	TRBV21-1	CASSKETGPPNQPQHF	TGTGCCAGCAGCAAAGAAACAGGGCCCCCGAATCAGCCCCAGCATTTT
TRBD2	few	TRBJ2-2	16	TRBV27	CASNPSGGPNTGELFF	TGTGCCAGCAATCCTAGCGGGGGGCCAAACACCGGGGAGCTGTTTTTT
NA	NA	TRBJ1-5	15	TRBV5-5	CASSPWGNSNQPQHF	TGTGCCAGCAGCCCTTGGGGAAATAGCAATCAGCCCCAGCATTTT
NA	many	TRBJ1-4	11	TRBV6-2/TRBV6-3	CASSRDEKLFF	TGTGCCAGCAGTCGGGATGAAAAACTGTTTTTT
NA	few	TRBJ2-5	14	TRBV7-9	CASSPVGILETQYF	TGTGCCAGCAGCCCCGTCGGGATTTTAGAGACCCAGTACTTC
TRBD2	few	TRBJ2-7	16	TRBV6-2/TRBV6-3	CASSSRTSGKSYEQYF	TGTGCCAGCAGTTCCCGGACTAGCGGAAAATCCTACGAGCAGTACTTC
TRBD1	NA	TRBJ1-5	14	TRBV19	CASSRRQGQWPQHF	TGTGCCAGTAGCCGTCGACAGGGGCAGTGGCCCCAGCATTTT
NA	many	TRBJ2-1	14	TRBV7-9	CASSHLGGDNEQFF	TGTGCCAGCAGCCACCTGGGGGGAGATAATGAGCAGTTCTTC
NA	NA	TRBJ2-5	15	TRBV2	CVSSDARGEQETQYF	TGTGTCAGCAGTGATGCCAGGGGGGAGCAAGAGACCCAGTACTTC
TRBD2	many	TRBJ2-2	16	TRBV28	CASNGKPSGSTGELFF	TGTGCCAGCAACGGAAAACCTAGCGGGAGCACCGGGGAGCTGTTTTTT
NA	many	TRBJ1-1	12	TRBV5-6	CASSLLGGEAFF	TGTGCCAGCAGCTTGTTGGGGGGTGAGGCTTTCTTT
TRBD2	NA	TRBJ2-7	14	TRBV29-1	CSVESGRDPYEQYF	TGCAGCGTTGAAAGCGGGAGGGACCCCTACGAGCAGTACTTC
NA	many	TRBJ1-1	13	TRBV20-1	CSGRLRGETEAFF	TGCAGTGGCCGCCTCCGGGGCGAGACTGAAGCTTTCTTT
NA	NA	TRBJ2-1	14	TRBV4-2	CASSQEKGLNEQFF	TGTGCCAGCAGCCAAGAGAAGGGCTTGAATGAGCAGTTCTTC
NA	few	TRBJ1-4	16	TRBV9	CASSVAGTATNEKLFF	TGTGCCAGCAGCGTCGCAGGGACTGCAACTAATGAAAAACTGTTTTTT
NA	many	TRBJ2-7	11	TRBV7-9	CASRATYEQYF	TGTGCCAGCCGCGCTACCTACGAGCAGTACTTC
NA	many	TRBJ2-7	12	TRBV6-2/TRBV6-3	CASGTESYEQYF	TGTGCCAGCGGGACGGAATCCTACGAGCAGTACTTC
NA	NA	TRBJ2-7	13	TRBV30	CAWSVGHPDEQYF	TGTGCCTGGAGTGTAGGACATCCGGACGAGCAGTACTTC